Sequencing of this T cell receptor (beta chain) was carried out in a study of patients and donors after allogeneic stem cell transplantation. The table lists this clonotype with a few counts. TCRdb reanalysed the RT-PCR reads using MiXCR and keeps one entry per CDR3 protein. The sample consists of about a million distinct CDR3 sequences, more than 15% of them appearing once. Material for sequencing was blood, either unsorted or a sorted T cell fraction (not recorded which). The receptor's source is a human donor who was either an allogeneic HSCT recipient or a stem cell or donor lymphocyte infusion donor (not recorded which). It is not recorded whose cells these are; they may come from a transplant donor.

This chain's CDR3 is CASSALAGVRDTQYF. CDR3 coding DNA: TGCGCCAGCAGCGCACTAGCGGGAGTAAGAGATACGCAGTATTTT. The genes are TRBV5-1 and TRBJ2-3, with TRBD2 identical over 11 bases. CDR1 is SGHRS and CDR2 is YFSETQ in the germline V gene. The ends lost 4 bases at V and 5 bases at J; junction bases unmatched: 6. This CDR3 has 15 amino acids.